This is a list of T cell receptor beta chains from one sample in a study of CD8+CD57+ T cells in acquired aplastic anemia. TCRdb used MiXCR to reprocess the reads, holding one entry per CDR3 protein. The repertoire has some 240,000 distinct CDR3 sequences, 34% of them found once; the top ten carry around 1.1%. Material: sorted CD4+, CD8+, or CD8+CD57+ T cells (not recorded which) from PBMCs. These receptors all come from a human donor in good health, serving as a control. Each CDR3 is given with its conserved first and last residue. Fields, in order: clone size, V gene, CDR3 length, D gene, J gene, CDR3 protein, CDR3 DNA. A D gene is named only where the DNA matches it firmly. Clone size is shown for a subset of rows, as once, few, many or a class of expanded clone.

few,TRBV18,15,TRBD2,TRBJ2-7,CASSPVREVSYEQYF,TGTGCCAGCTCACCAGTCCGGGAGGTCTCGTACGAGCAGTACTTC
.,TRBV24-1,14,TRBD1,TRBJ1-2,CATSDSDRVAGYTF,TGTGCCACCAGTGATTCCGACAGGGTTGCGGGCTACACCTTC
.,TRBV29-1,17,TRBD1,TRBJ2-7,CSVDGDSSPQVGTEQYF,TGCAGCGTTGATGGGGACAGCAGCCCTCAAGTTGGGACCGAGCAGTACTTC
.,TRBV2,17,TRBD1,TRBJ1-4,CASSPTGQGVTNEKLFF,TGTGCCAGCAGTCCGACGGGACAGGGGGTCACTAATGAAAAACTGTTTTTT
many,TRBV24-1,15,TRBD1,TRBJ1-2,CATSDRTGLVDGYTF,TGTGCCACCAGTGATCGGACAGGGCTTGTGGATGGCTACACCTTC
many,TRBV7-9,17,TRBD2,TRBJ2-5,CASSVRGLAGQKETQYF,TGTGCCAGCAGCGTACGAGGACTAGCGGGACAGAAAGAGACCCAGTACTTC
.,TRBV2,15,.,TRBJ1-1,CASNPGGGRKTEAFF,TGTGCCAGCAACCCCGGAGGGGGACGCAAGACTGAAGCTTTCTTT
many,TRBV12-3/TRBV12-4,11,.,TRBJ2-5,CASSFGLTQYF,TGTGCCAGCAGTTTCGGACTAACCCAGTACTTC
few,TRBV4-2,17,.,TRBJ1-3,CASSNRREGGSGNTIYF,TGTGCCAGCAGCAACCGACGTGAGGGGGGTTCTGGAAACACCATATATTTT
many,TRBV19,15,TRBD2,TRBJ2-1,CASRDLAGGQDEQFF,TGTGCCAGTAGGGACCTAGCGGGGGGGCAGGATGAGCAGTTCTTC
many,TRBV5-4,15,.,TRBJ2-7,CASSLVSGLLDEQYF,TGTGCCAGCAGCTTGGTGTCCGGACTACTTGACGAGCAGTACTTC
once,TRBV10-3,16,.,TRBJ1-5,CAISVIHGVAVDTQHF,TGCGCCATCAGTGTAATACACGGAGTGGCCGTCGATACGCAGCATTTT
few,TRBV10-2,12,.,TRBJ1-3,CASKGPGNAIYF,TGTGCCAGCAAGGGGCCCGGAAACGCCATATATTTT
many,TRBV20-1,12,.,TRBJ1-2,CSAKGANYGYTF,TGCAGTGCTAAAGGGGCTAACTATGGCTACACCTTC
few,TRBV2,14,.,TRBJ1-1,CASSPLGEDTEAFF,TGTGCCAGCAGCCCACTAGGCGAGGACACTGAAGCTTTCTTT
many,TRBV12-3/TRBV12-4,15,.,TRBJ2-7,CASRYGGLDHYEQYF,TGTGCCAGCCGATATGGCGGGCTGGATCACTACGAGCAGTACTTC
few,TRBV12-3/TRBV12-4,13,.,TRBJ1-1,CASSFNRNTEAFF,TGTGCCAGCAGTTTCAACCGGAACACTGAAGCTTTCTTT
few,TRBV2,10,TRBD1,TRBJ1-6,CASTGQGANF,TGTGCCAGCACGGGACAGGGAGCAAACTTT